The 18 T cell receptor beta chains below come from one sample, sequenced in a study of CD8 T cells in ankylosing spondylitis. TCRdb ran MiXCR on the 5' RACE reads and lists one entry per CDR3 protein. This repertoire shows under 300,000 distinct CDR3 sequences, about 9.1% found once; its top ten account for around 7%. Sequenced: blood, either unsorted or a sorted T cell fraction (not recorded which). These receptors were collected from a male donor with ankylosing spondylitis or in good health (not recorded which).

This clonotype was counted ten times or more. The chain uses TRBV10-3 and TRBJ1-6, with 10 bases fitting TRBD1. The V segment lost 6 bases and the J segment 15 bases; nucleotides outside the gene matches: 8. The CDR3 consists of 13 residues. Germline V gene data show CDR1 as ENHRY and CDR2 as SYGVKD. This chain's CDR3 is CAISGTGEGHLHF. CDR3 coding DNA: TGTGCCATCAGCGGGACAGGGGAAGGTCACCTCCACTTT.

This clonotype was picked up many times. J is TRBJ1-3 and V is TRBV12-3 or TRBV12-4, with 9 positions matching TRBD1. V gave up 6 bases and J gave up 0 bases; unmatched junction bases: 6. CDR3 size: 16 residues. CDR3 region: CASRSTGGHSGNTIYF. In nucleotides, the CDR3 is TGTGCCAGCAGGTCGACAGGGGGGCACTCTGGAAACACCATATATTTT.

This clonotype was seen only a few times. The chain joins TRBV20-1 to TRBJ2-2; TRBD2 agrees at 8 bases. Germline CDR1 reads DFQATT; CDR2 reads SNEGSKA (reference sequence). The V segment lost 0 bases and the J segment 3 bases; nucleotides outside the gene matches: 6. The CDR3 loop spans 16 amino acids. The CDR3 here is CSARDNQRGHTGELFF. CDR3 sequence (DNA): TGCAGTGCTAGAGATAACCAGCGGGGGCACACCGGGGAGCTGTTTTTT.

The chain has TRBV6-2 or TRBV6-3 and TRBJ1-5, with D possibly being TRBD1 (6 bases). This CDR3 spans 14 amino acids. CDR1 and CDR2 (germline): MNHEY, SVGEGT. Trimming left V 8 bases short and J 1 base short, with 12 bases between. Here the CDR3 DNA reads TGTGCCAGCGAGGGAGGGGGAAGCAATCAGCCCCAGCATTTT. This encodes CASEGGGSNQPQHF.

The table lists this clonotype with a few counts. The chain is built from TRBV20-1 and TRBJ2-1; 10 nucleotides align to TRBD2. Unmatched junction bases numbered 3, after V lost 0 bases and J lost 7 bases. The CDR3 is made up of 14 amino acids. Germline V CDR1 and CDR2: DFQATT, SNEGSKA (reference sequence). CDR3 in amino acids: CSARDYSGRNEQFF. As DNA, the CDR3 is TGCAGTGCTAGAGATTATAGCGGGAGGAATGAGCAGTTCTTC.

The table lists this clonotype with many counts. This chain uses TRBV4-2 with TRBJ2-7, with 8 bases matching TRBD2. The germline V gene encodes CDR1 LGHNA and CDR2 YNFKEQ. This CDR3 is built from 17 residues. Trimming cost V 1 base and J 4 bases; bases outside gene matches: 12. CDR3: CASSQVVVRSGRYEQYF. CDR3 DNA: TGTGCCAGCAGCCAAGTGGTAGTCAGGAGCGGGAGATACGAGCAGTACTTC.

In this sample, this clonotype turned up many times. This chain connects TRBV19 to TRBJ2-2; the D is unclear. CDR1 and CDR2 from the germline V gene are LNHDA and SQIVND (reference sequence). Trimming removed 5 bases at V and 7 bases at J, with 20 bases between. The CDR3 spans 16 residues. Here the CDR3 DNA reads TGTGCCAGTAGTTTAAGCCCTCCATACGCGAACGGGGAGCTGTTTTTT. Translating it yields CASSLSPPYANGELFF.

This clonotype was seen repeatedly, ten times or more. This chain connects TRBV19 to TRBJ1-6; D unclear. In germline, CDR1 is LNHDA, CDR2 SQIVND (reference sequence). With 5 bases removed from V and 8 bases from J, the gap between germline ends came to 7 bases. This CDR3 comprises 12 residues. CDR3 amino acids: CASSYRDSPLHF. In DNA, the CDR3 is TGTGCCAGTAGTTACAGAGATTCACCCCTCCACTTT.

The chain links TRBV27 to TRBJ2-7; no firm D call. The CDR3 length is 16 residues. V was pared by 0 bases and J by 3 bases, with 15 bases between. Germline assignment: CDR1 MNHEY and CDR2 SMNVEV (reference sequence). CDR3 in amino acids: CASSLSSVQPLYEQYF. Written as DNA, the CDR3 is TGTGCCAGCAGTTTATCGAGTGTACAGCCTCTCTACGAGCAGTACTTC.

This clonotype was seen many times. CDR3 sequence (DNA): TGTGCCAGCAGCTTAACAGACTCAGATACGCAGTATTTT. The encoded protein is CASSLTDSDTQYF. V gene TRBV7-8 combines with J gene TRBJ2-3; the D is unclear. Germline-derived CDR1 and CDR2 are SGHVS and FQNEAQ. Trimming shortened V by 2 bases and J by 4 bases, and 7 bases separated the two germline ends. This CDR3 has 13 residues.

The gene calls are TRBV19 and TRBJ1-1; a possible D gene is TRBD1 (6 bases). Trimming took off 5 bases at V and 5 bases at J, with 15 bases between the two ends. The CDR3 covers 14 residues. Germline assignment: CDR1 LNHDA and CDR2 SQIVND (reference sequence). CDR3 region: CASSPLNRVTEAFF. The CDR3 coding sequence is TGTGCCAGTAGTCCCCTAAACAGGGTTACTGAAGCTTTCTTT. The whole variable domain, filled in from reference TRBV19 and TRBJ1-1, reads DGGITQSPKYLFRKEGQNVTLSCEQNLNHDAMYWYRQDPGQGLRLIYYSQIVNDFQKGDIAEGYSVSREKKESFPLTVTSAQKNPTAFYLCASSPLNRVTEAFFGQGTRLTVV.

This rearrangement joins TRBV19 to TRBJ1-2; weak D call: TRBD1 (6 bases). Germline CDR1 LNHDA, CDR2 SQIVND (reference sequence). The CDR3 is 11 residues long. Trimming pared 11 bases from V and 7 bases from J, leaving 14 bases between. CDR3 DNA: TGTGCCCCTACCGGGGGCCTTGGCTACACCTTC. It codes for CAPTGGLGYTF.

This clonotype was observed a few times. The chain joins TRBV12-3 or TRBV12-4 to TRBJ2-7; D is unresolved. Trimming took 0 bases from V and 2 from J, leaving 8 bases between them. The CDR3 contains 14 residues. The CDR3 loop is CASSLAGVAYEQYF. CDR3 bases: TGTGCCAGCAGTTTAGCCGGTGTTGCCTACGAGCAGTACTTC.

There are many counts of this clonotype. V and J are TRBV12-3 or TRBV12-4 and TRBJ2-5; possibly TRBD2 for D (6 bases). V lost 3 bases and J lost 2, with 7 bases in between. The length of the CDR3 is 13 residues. The CDR3, as DNA: TGTGCCAGCAGTTTCGGGGGTCAAGAGACCCAGTACTTC. Amino acids: CASSFGGQETQYF.

This clonotype has ten or more counts. The rearrangement joins TRBV12-3 or TRBV12-4 to TRBJ1-6, with 10 bases fitting TRBD1. The CDR3 runs 16 residues. Trimming at V came to 1 base and at J to 8 bases, leaving 5 bases not matched to a gene. This chain's CDR3 is CASSLGRTGGDSPLHF. The CDR3 DNA sequence: TGTGCCAGCAGTTTAGGAAGGACAGGGGGGGATTCACCCCTCCACTTT.

This clonotype was seen at least ten times. The V gene is TRBV7-9, the J gene TRBJ1-1; D ambiguous. V was shortened by 5 bases and J by 1 base, with 8 bases between the two germline ends. Germline V gene lookup returns CDR1 SEHNR and CDR2 FQNEAQ (reference sequence). The CDR3 length is 13 residues. CDR3 DNA: TGTGCCAGCAGCCCCCTCGCGAACACTGAAGCTTTCTTT. Translated: CASSPLANTEAFF. The whole variable domain, remainder taken from reference TRBV7-9 and TRBJ1-1, is DTGVSQNPRHKITKRGQNVTFRCDPISEHNRLYWYRQTLGQGPEFLTYFQNEAQLEKSRLLSDRFSAERPKGSFSTLEIQRTEQGDSAMYLCASSPLANTEAFFGQGTRLTVV.

This clonotype has a count of ten or more. V and J are TRBV7-9 and TRBJ1-1, with D possibly being TRBD1 (5 bases). This CDR3 is built from 15 residues. CDR1 SEHNR and CDR2 FQNEAQ come from the germline V gene (reference sequence). Trimming took off 4 bases at V and 0 bases at J, with 12 bases between the two ends. The CDR3: CASSSKGIMNTEAFF. The CDR3 DNA follows: TGTGCCAGCAGCTCGAAGGGGATTATGAACACTGAAGCTTTCTTT.

This clonotype was counted between two and nine times. The CDR3 DNA reads TGCGCCAGCAGCTTGGTGGCTAGCGCCCGCCAAGAGACCCAGTACTTC. Translating gives CASSLVASARQETQYF. The J gene is TRBJ2-5, the V gene TRBV5-1; possible D gene TRBD2, 6 bases. The length of the CDR3 is 16 residues. The germline V gene has CDR1 SGHRS and CDR2 YFSETQ. The germline V and J ends were trimmed by 0 bases and 1 base, with 13 bases remaining between them.